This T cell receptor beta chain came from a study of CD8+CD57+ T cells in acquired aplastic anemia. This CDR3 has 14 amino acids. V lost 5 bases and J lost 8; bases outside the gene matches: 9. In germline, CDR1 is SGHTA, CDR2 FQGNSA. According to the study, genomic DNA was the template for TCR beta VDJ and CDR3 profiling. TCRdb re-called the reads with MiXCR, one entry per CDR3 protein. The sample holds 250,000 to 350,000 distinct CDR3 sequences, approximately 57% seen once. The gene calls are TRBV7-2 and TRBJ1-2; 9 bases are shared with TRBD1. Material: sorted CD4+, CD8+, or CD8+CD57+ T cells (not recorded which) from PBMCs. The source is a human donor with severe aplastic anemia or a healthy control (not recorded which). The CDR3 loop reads CASSADRGLGGYTF. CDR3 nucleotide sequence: TGTGCCAGCAGCGCCGACAGGGGGTTAGGGGGCTACACCTTC.